These 14 T cell receptor beta chains share one sample of origin, sequenced in a study of shared clonotypes between healthy human individuals. Clones were sequenced by immunoSEQ multiplex PCR, and TCRdb holds only the in-frame ones, with some missing. Here the sample spans about a million clones, about 80% being singletons. Sequencing was carried out using memory CD4+ T cells from PBMCs. As to subset: CD45RA-negative fraction. Receptors originate from a man between 18 and 35 years old in good health. Some clones in this sample may be carry-over from other donors' samples.

The V call is TRBV19, the J call TRBJ2-3; TRBD2 matches 12 bases. Germline CDR1 LNHDA, CDR2 SQIVND (reference sequence). V lost 5 bases and J lost 9; bases outside the gene matches: 12. This CDR3 is 16 amino acids long. CDR3 amino acids: CASSLKLAGGGGTQYF. The CDR3 region has the DNA TGTGCCAGTAGTTTAAAACTAGCGGGAGGCGGGGGGACGCAGTATTTT.

V usage is TRBV6-1 and J usage is TRBJ1-5, with unresolved D. CDR3 length equals 15 residues. Germline V gene lookup returns CDR1 MNHNS and CDR2 SASEGT. V lost 6 bases, J lost 0 bases, and 12 bases lay in between. As DNA, the CDR3 is TGTGCCAGCAGCCTACGGACGGATAGCAATCAGCCCCAGCATTTT. Translating gives CASSLRTDSNQPQHF.

Points on this clone: Given a much more abundant clone one base away, this may be a read error. The V call is TRBV7-2, the J call TRBJ1-2; 8 bases match TRBD1. This CDR3 comprises 14 residues. The ends lost 2 bases at V and 2 bases at J; junction bases unmatched: 1. Germline CDR1 reads SGHTA; CDR2 reads FQGNSA. The CDR3 nucleotides are TGTGCCAGCAGCTTATGGACAGGGAACTATGGCTACACCTTC. It is translated as CASSLWTGNYGYTF.

The V gene is TRBV13, the J gene TRBJ2-3; a weak D match, TRBD2 (6 bases). The CDR3 loop spans 14 amino acids. Trimming took off 1 base at V and 5 bases at J, with 10 bases between the two ends. CDR1 and CDR2 from the germline V gene are PRHDT and FYEKMQ (reference sequence). Here the CDR3 DNA reads TGTGCCAGCAGCTTAGTAGCGGTTGTAGATACGCAGTATTTT. Protein product: CASSLVAVVDTQYF.

This clone has a handful of counts. The chain uses TRBV11-2 and TRBJ1-1; D uncertain. CDR3 length: 14 residues. CDR1 SGHAT and CDR2 FQNNGV come from the germline V gene. Trimming pared 1 base from V and 2 bases from J, leaving 8 bases between. CDR3 sequence reads: CASSLVLGNTEAFF. The CDR3 DNA sequence: TGTGCCAGCAGCTTAGTTCTCGGCAACACTGAAGCTTTCTTT.

The rearrangement joins TRBV11-2 to TRBJ2-7, with a tentative D call TRBD2 (5 bases). Germline V lookup: CDR1 SGHAT, CDR2 FQNNGV. Trimming removed 2 bases at V and 3 bases at J, with 8 bases between. CDR3 size: 13 residues. The CDR3: CASSLQTNYEQYF. The CDR3 bases are TGTGCCAGCAGCTTACAGACTAACTACGAGCAGTACTTC.

The CDR3 region is CASSTGTGRETQYF. The CDR3 coding sequence is TGTGCCAGCAGCACCGGGACAGGGAGGGAGACCCAGTACTTC. The rearrangement uses TRBV7-9 and TRBJ2-5; 9 nucleotides match TRBD1. Germline CDR1 reads SEHNR; CDR2 reads FQNEAQ (reference sequence). With V trimmed by 5 bases and J by 5 bases, 6 bases remained unmatched. The CDR3 runs 14 residues.

This clone was seen repeatedly, ten times or more. The V call is TRBV27, the J call TRBJ2-7; 7 bases map to TRBD2. Germline CDR1 MNHEY, CDR2 SMNVEV (reference sequence). V lost 2 bases, J lost 3 bases, and 4 bases stayed unmatched. CDR3 length: 14 amino acids. The DNA of the CDR3 is TGTGCCAGCAGTTTAGGCGGGAGTATCTACGAGCAGTACTTC. Amino acids: CASSLGGSIYEQYF.

This chain links TRBV7-9 with TRBJ1-2, with no clear D. Germline V gene sequence: CDR1 SEHNR, CDR2 FQNEAQ (reference sequence). The V end was cut by 4 bases, the J end by 0 bases, with 12 bases between. The CDR3 is made up of 15 amino acids. This CDR3 is CASSSRTESNYGYTF. In DNA, the CDR3 is TGTGCCAGCAGCTCCAGGACCGAATCTAACTATGGCTACACCTTC. The variable domain in full, completed from reference TRBV7-9 and TRBJ1-2, reads DTGVSQNPRHKITKRGQNVTFRCDPISEHNRLYWYRQTLGQGPEFLTYFQNEAQLEKSRLLSDRFSAERPKGSFSTLEIQRTEQGDSAMYLCASSSRTESNYGYTFGSGTRLTVV.

The CDR3 nucleotides are TGTGCCAGCAGTACGAGGGGGCAGTTCTATGGCTACACCTTC. The encoded protein is CASSTRGQFYGYTF. The chain recombines TRBV6-1 with TRBJ1-2; 7 nucleotides match TRBD1. Germline values: CDR1 MNHNS, CDR2 SASEGT. The V gene end was trimmed by 5 bases and the J gene end by 4 bases; junction bases not matched to a gene: 7. The CDR3 consists of 14 residues.

This chain connects TRBV4-3 to TRBJ2-7; tentatively, D is TRBD1 or TRBD2 (5 bases each). The germline V gene has CDR1 LGHNA and CDR2 YSLEER. V was pared by 0 bases and J by 7 bases, with 10 bases between. This CDR3 region has 13 residues. The CDR3 reads CASSQDRWGEQYF. The CDR3 region has the DNA TGCGCCAGCAGCCAAGATCGTTGGGGGGAGCAGTACTTC.

This sequence joins TRBV28 and TRBJ1-4; D might be TRBD1 (5 bases). V dropped 6 bases and J dropped 3 bases, with 14 bases sitting between them. Germline CDR1 and CDR2: MDHEN and SYDVKM. The CDR3 has 15 residues. This CDR3 is CASSPPTASNEKLFF. The CDR3 coding sequence is TGTGCCAGCAGCCCCCCGACAGCGTCTAATGAAAAACTGTTTTTT.

This clone was observed a handful of times. Distinct nucleotide sequences in the sample also encode this CDR3. V is TRBV5-4 and J is TRBJ2-7, with 8 bases matching TRBD2. With 0 bases clipped from V and 6 bases from J, the junction kept 2 bases outside the gene matches. The CDR3 sequence is 13 residues long. Germline CDR1 is SGHNT and CDR2 is YYREEE (reference sequence). This chain's CDR3 is CASSLGLAGEQYF. As DNA, the CDR3 is TGTGCCAGCAGCTTGGGGCTAGCGGGCGAGCAGTACTTC.

This clone was counted between two and nine times. The V gene is TRBV5-1, the J gene TRBJ1-1, with D unresolved. The CDR3 totals 12 residues. In germline, CDR1 is SGHRS, CDR2 YFSETQ. Trimming shortened V by 0 bases and J by 3 bases, and 3 bases separated the two germline ends. This CDR3 is CASSLEDTEAFF. The CDR3 coding sequence is TGCGCCAGCAGCTTGGAGGACACTGAAGCTTTCTTT.